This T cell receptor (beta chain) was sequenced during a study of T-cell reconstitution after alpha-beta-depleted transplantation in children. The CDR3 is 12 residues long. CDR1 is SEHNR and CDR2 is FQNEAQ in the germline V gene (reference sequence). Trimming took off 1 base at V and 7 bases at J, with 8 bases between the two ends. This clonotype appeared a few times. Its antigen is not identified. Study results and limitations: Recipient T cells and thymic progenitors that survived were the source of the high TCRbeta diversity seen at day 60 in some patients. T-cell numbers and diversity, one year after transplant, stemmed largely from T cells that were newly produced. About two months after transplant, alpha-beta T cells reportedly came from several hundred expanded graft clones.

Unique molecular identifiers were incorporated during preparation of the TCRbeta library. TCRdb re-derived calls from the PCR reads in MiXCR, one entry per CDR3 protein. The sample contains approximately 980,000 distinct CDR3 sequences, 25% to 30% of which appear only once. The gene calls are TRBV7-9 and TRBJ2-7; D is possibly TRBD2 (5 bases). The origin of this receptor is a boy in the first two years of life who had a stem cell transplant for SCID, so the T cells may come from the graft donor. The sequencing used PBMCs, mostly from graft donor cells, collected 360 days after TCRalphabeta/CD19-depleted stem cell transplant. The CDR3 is CASSLVTGEQYF. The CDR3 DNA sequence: TGTGCCAGCAGCTTAGTGACGGGGGAGCAGTACTTC.